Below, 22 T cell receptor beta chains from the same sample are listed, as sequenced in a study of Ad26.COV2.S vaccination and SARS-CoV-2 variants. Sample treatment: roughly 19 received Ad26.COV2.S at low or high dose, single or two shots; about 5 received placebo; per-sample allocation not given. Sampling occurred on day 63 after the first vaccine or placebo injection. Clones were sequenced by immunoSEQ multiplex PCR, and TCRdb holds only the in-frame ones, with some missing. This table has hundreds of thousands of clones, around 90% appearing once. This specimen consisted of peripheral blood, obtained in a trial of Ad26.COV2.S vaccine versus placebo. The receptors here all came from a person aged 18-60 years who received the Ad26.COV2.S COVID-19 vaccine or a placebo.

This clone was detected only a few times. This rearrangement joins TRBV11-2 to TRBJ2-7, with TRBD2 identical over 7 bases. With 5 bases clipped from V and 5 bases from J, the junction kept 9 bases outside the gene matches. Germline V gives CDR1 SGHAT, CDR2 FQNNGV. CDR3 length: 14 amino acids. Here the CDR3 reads CASSIQVGGNEQYF. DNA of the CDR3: TGTGCCAGCAGCATCCAGGTGGGGGGGAACGAGCAGTACTTC.

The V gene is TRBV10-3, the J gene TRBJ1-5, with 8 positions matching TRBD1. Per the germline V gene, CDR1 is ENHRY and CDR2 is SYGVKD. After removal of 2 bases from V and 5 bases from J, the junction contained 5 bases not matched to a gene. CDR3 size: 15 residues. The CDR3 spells CAISEETGAYQPQHF. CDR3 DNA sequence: TGTGCCATCAGTGAGGAGACAGGGGCATATCAGCCCCAGCATTTT.

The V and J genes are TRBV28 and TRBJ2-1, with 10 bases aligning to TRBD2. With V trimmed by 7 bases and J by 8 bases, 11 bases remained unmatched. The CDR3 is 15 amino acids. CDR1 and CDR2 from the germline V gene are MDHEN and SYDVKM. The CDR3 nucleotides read TGTGCCAGCACCGGGACTAGCGAGCTGGACGATGAGCAGTTCTTC. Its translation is CASTGTSELDDEQFF.

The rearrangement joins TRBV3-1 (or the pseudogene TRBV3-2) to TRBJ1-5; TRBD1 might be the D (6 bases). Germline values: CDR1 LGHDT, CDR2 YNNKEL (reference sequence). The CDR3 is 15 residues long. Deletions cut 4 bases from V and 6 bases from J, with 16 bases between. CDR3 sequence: CASSLGGGAGQPQHF. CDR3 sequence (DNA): TGTGCCAGCAGCCTTGGTGGGGGGGCGGGTCAGCCCCAGCATTTT.

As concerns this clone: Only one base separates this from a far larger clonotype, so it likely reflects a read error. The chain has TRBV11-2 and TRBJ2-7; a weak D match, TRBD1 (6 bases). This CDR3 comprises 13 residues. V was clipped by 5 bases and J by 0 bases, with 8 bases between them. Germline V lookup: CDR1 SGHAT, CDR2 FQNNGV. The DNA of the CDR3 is TGTGCCAGCAGCCCAGGGGTCTCCTACGAGCAGTACTTC. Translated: CASSPGVSYEQYF.

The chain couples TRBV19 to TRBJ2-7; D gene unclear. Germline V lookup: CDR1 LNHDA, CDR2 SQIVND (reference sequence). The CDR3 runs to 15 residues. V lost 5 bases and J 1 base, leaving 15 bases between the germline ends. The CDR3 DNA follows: TGTGCCAGTAGTCCCCAGTCTGAGACTTCCTACGAGCAGTACTTC. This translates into CASSPQSETSYEQYF. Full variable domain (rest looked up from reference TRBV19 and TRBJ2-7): DGGITQSPKYLFRKEGQNVTLSCEQNLNHDAMYWYRQDPGQGLRLIYYSQIVNDFQKGDIAEGYSVSREKKESFPLTVTSAQKNPTAFYLCASSPQSETSYEQYFGPGTRLTVT.

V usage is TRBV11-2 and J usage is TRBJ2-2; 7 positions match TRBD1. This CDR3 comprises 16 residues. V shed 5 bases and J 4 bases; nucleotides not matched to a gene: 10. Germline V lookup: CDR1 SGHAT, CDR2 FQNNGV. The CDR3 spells CASSTRQGSATGELFF. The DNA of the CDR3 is TGTGCCAGCAGCACCAGACAGGGTTCTGCCACCGGGGAGCTGTTTTTT.

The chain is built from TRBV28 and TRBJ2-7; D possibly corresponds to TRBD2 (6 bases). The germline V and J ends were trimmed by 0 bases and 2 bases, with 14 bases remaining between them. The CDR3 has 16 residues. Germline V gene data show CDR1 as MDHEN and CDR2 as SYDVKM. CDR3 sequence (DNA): TGTGCCAGCAGTTTATGGGGGGACTTCTACACCTACGAGCAGTACTTC. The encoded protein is CASSLWGDFYTYEQYF.

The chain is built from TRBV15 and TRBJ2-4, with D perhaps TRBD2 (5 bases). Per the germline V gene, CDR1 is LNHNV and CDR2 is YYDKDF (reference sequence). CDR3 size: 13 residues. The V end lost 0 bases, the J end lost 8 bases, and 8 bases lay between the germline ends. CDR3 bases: TGTGCCACCAGCAGAGATCAGCGGCACATTCAGTACTTC. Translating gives CATSRDQRHIQYF.

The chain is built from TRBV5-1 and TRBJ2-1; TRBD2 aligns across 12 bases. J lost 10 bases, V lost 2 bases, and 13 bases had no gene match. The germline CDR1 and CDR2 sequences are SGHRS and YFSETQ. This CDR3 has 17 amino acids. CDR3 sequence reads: CASSFVPSGRVSGEQFF. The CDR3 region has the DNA TGCGCCAGCAGCTTCGTTCCTAGCGGGAGGGTATCTGGCGAGCAGTTCTTC.

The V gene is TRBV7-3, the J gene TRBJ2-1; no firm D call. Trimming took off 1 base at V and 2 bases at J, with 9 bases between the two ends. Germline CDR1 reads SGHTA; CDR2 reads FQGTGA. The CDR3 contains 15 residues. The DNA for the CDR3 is TGTGCCAGCAGCTTAAAAAGGGAACCCTACAATGAGCAGTTCTTC. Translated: CASSLKREPYNEQFF.

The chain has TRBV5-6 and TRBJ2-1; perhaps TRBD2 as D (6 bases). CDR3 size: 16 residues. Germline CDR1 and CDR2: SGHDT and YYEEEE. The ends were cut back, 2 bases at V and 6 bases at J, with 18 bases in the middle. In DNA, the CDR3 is TGTGCCAGCAGCTTTTATCCGTGGGAGGATGGCAATGAGCAGTTCTTC. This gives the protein CASSFYPWEDGNEQFF.

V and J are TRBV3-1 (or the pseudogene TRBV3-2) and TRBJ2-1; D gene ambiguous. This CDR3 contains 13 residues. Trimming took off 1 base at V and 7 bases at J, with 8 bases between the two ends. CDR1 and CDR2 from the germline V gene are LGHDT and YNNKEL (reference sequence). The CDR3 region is CASSQAKFNEQFF. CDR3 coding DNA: TGTGCCAGCAGCCAAGCGAAATTTAATGAGCAGTTCTTC.

The CDR3 spells CASSRDRETGELFF. For the CDR3, the DNA is TGCGCCAGCAGCCGGGACAGGGAGACCGGGGAGCTGTTTTTT. The chain recombines TRBV5-1 with TRBJ2-2, with 9 nucleotides matching TRBD1. Germline CDR1 is SGHRS and CDR2 is YFSETQ. There are 14 residues in the CDR3. Unmatched junction bases numbered 3, after V lost 4 bases and J lost 5 bases.

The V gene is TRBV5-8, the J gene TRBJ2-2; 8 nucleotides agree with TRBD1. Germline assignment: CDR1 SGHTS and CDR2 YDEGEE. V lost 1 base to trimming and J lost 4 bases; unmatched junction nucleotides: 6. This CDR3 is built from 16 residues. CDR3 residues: CASSLPGGIGTGELFF. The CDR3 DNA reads TGTGCCAGCAGCTTGCCAGGGGGCATCGGCACCGGGGAGCTGTTTTTT.

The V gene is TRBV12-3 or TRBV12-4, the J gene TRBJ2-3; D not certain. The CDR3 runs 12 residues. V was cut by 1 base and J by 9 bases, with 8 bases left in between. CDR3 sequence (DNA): TGTGCCAGCAGTTTAGGGACGGTCACGCAGTATTTT. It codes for CASSLGTVTQYF.

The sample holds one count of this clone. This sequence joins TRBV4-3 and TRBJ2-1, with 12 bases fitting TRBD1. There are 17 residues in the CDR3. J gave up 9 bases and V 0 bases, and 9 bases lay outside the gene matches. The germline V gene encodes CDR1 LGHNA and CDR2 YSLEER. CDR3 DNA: TGCGCCAGCAGCCAAGAAAATGCCGGGACAGGGGGCGGTGAGCAGTTCTTC. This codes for CASSQENAGTGGGEQFF.

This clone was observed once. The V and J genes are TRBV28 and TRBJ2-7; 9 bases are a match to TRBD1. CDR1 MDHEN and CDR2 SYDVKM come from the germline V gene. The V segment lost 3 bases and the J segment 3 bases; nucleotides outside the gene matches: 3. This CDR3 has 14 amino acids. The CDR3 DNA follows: TGTGCCAGCAGTTTTAGGGACAGGGTCTACGAGCAGTACTTC. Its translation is CASSFRDRVYEQYF.

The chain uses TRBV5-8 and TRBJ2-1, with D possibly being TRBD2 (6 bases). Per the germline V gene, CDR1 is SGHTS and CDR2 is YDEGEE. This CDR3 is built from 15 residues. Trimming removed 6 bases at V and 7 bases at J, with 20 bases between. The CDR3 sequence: CASTRGSRTSNEQFF. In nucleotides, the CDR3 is TGTGCCAGCACCCGGGGGTCTAGAACCTCGAATGAGCAGTTCTTC. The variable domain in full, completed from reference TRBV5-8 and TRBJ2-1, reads EAGVTQSPTHLIKTRGQQATLRCSPISGHTSVYWYQQALGLGLQFLLWYDEGEERNRGNFPPRFSGRQFPNYSSELNVNALELEDSALYLCASTRGSRTSNEQFFGPGTRLTVL.

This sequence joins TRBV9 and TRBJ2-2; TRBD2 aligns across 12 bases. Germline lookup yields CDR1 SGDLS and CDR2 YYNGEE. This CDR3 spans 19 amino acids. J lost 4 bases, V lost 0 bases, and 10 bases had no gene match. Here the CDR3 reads CASSVGSLAGGGGTGELFF. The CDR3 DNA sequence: TGTGCCAGCAGCGTAGGGTCACTAGCGGGAGGAGGTGGCACCGGGGAGCTGTTTTTT.

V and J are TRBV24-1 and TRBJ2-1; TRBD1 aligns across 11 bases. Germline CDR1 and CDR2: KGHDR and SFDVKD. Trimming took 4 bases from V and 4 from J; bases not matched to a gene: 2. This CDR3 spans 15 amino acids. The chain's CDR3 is CATSDGDRGYNEQFF. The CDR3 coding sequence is TGTGCCACCAGTGACGGGGACAGGGGGTACAATGAGCAGTTCTTC.

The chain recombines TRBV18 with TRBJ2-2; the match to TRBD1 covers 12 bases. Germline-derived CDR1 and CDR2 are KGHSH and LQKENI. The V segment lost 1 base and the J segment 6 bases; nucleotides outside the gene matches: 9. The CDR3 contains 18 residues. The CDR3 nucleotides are TGTGCCAGCTCACCACGGTCGACCGGGACAGGGGGCTCCGGGGAGCTGTTTTTT. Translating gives CASSPRSTGTGGSGELFF.